One and the same sample provided the 7 T cell receptor beta chains below, sequenced in a study of blood T cells in healthy people across ages. Alongside a J-beta primer mix, a sample-barcoded 5' primer served in a second PCR lasting about 7 to 12 cycles. MiXCR, run by TCRdb on the 5' RACE reads, gives a single entry per CDR3 protein. The table has hundreds of thousands of distinct CDR3 sequences, 40% to 50% seen once. Sequencing was done on a sample of blood. The receptors derive from a man in his sixties in good health.

This chain links TRBV2 with TRBJ2-5; D perhaps matches TRBD2 (5 bases). The CDR3 totals 15 residues. Germline V CDR1 and CDR2: SNHLY, FYNNEI. The V end was cut by 3 bases, the J end by 1 base, with 12 bases between. CDR3 DNA sequence: TGTGCCAGCAGTGAGGGCGGGCGGCTCCAAGAGACCCAGTACTTC. Translation: CASSEGGRLQETQYF.

This clonotype has at least ten counts. The chain has TRBV20-1 and TRBJ2-5, with no clear D. The length of the CDR3 is 13 residues. V was pared by 3 bases and J by 2 bases, with 10 bases between. Germline V gene data show CDR1 as DFQATT and CDR2 as SNEGSKA (reference sequence). The CDR3 protein is CSASGALQETQYF. CDR3 nucleotides: TGCAGTGCTAGTGGTGCGCTTCAAGAGACCCAGTACTTC.

This clonotype was observed a few times. V and J are TRBV4-1 and TRBJ2-7; the match to TRBD1 covers 8 bases. Trimming at V came to 1 base and at J to 4 bases, leaving 9 bases not matched to a gene. CDR1 and CDR2 from the germline V gene are MGHRA and YSYEKL. This CDR3 is built from 16 residues. DNA of the CDR3: TGCGCCAGCAGCCAAGTCCTGACAGGGGACTTTTACGAGCAGTACTTC. Protein: CASSQVLTGDFYEQYF.

The V and J genes are TRBV20-1 and TRBJ2-3; possibly TRBD2 for D (6 bases). The V gene lost 0 bases and the J gene lost 9 bases, with 19 bases spanning the gap. Germline-derived CDR1 and CDR2 are DFQATT and SNEGSKA (reference sequence). The CDR3 has 15 amino acids. CDR3 amino acids: CSAREPPASAGTQYF. CDR3 DNA: TGCAGTGCTAGAGAACCACCGGCCAGTGCGGGAACGCAGTATTTT.

This clonotype has only a few counts. V gene TRBV7-2 combines with J gene TRBJ1-5; D gene ambiguous. V was shortened by 3 bases and J by 8 bases, with 14 bases between the two germline ends. Germline values: CDR1 SGHTA, CDR2 FQGNSA. CDR3 size: 14 residues. CDR3 sequence (DNA): TGTGCCAGCAGCTTTAATGGTGGATCAGAGCCCCAGCATTTT. Translating gives CASSFNGGSEPQHF.

This clonotype was seen at least ten times. The V and J genes are TRBV30 and TRBJ2-3, with D unclear. With 4 bases removed from V and 3 bases from J, the gap between germline ends came to 5 bases. The CDR3 totals 11 residues. Germline CDR1 and CDR2: GTSNPN and SVGIG (reference sequence). The CDR3 sequence is CAWTLTDTQYF. CDR3 sequence (DNA): TGTGCCTGGACATTGACAGATACGCAGTATTTT. Variable domain in full (rest from reference TRBV30 and TRBJ2-3): SQTIHQWPATLVQPVGSPLSLECTVEGTSNPNLYWYRQAAGRGLQLLFYSVGIGQISSEVPQNLSASRPQDRQFILSSKKLLLSDSGFYLCAWTLTDTQYFGPGTRLTVL.

This chain connects TRBV27 to TRBJ2-7, with D perhaps TRBD1 or TRBD2 (5 bases each). CDR3 size: 13 residues. Trimming stripped 4 bases from V and 4 bases from J, with 11 bases between. In germline, CDR1 is MNHEY, CDR2 SMNVEV (reference sequence). DNA of the CDR3: TGTGCCAGCAGTTGGGGGAGACAATACGAGCAGTACTTC. Protein: CASSWGRQYEQYF.